These 5 T cell receptor beta chains originate from one sample sequenced in a study of blood T cell repertoires in COVID-19 (TCRdb year 2020). The method behind the library was the immunoSEQ multiplex PCR assay. The table was pulled from immuneACCESS by TCRdb, which kept in-frame rearrangements only. Such tables lose some clones; where checked, under half of the loss comes from unresolved V genes, and the rest has no known cause. For this sample there are over 450,000 clones; nearly 90% appear just once. Around 0.92% of the sample rests with the top ten. Sample: peripheral blood. These receptors were obtained from a young man with COVID-19, enrolled during active disease.

This chain links TRBV10-3 with TRBJ2-5; 7 nucleotides align to TRBD2. With V trimmed by 10 bases and J by 5 bases, 7 bases remained unmatched. The CDR3 spans 12 residues. Germline CDR1 ENHRY, CDR2 SYGVKD. The DNA for the CDR3 is TGTGCCACCGCGGGGGAAACGGAGACCCAGTACTTC. Translation: CATAGETETQYF.

The rearrangement uses TRBV3-1 (or the pseudogene TRBV3-2) and TRBJ2-3, with TRBD2 matching over 8 bases. Germline CDR1 is LGHDT and CDR2 is YNNKEL (reference sequence). The ends lost 2 bases at V and 1 base at J; junction bases unmatched: 5. This CDR3 is built from 16 residues. The CDR3 here is CASSQLGGARTDTQYF. CDR3 coding DNA: TGTGCCAGCAGCCAACTCGGGGGGGCCCGCACAGATACGCAGTATTTT.

The chain has TRBV29-1 and TRBJ2-1, with TRBD2 identical over 9 bases. J gave up 3 bases and V 3 bases, and 3 bases lay outside the gene matches. This CDR3 contains 14 residues. CDR1 and CDR2 (germline): SQVTM, ANQGSEA. Here the CDR3 DNA reads TGCAGCGTTGAGCGGGAGGGCCGCTACAATGAGCAGTTCTTC. The encoded protein is CSVEREGRYNEQFF.

This sequence joins TRBV5-6 and TRBJ1-2; D perhaps matches TRBD1 (5 bases). The CDR3 covers 14 residues. Trimming cost V 0 bases and J 2 bases, with 8 bases left between them. The germline CDR1 and CDR2 sequences are SGHDT and YYEEEE. The CDR3 is CASSLGQINYGYTF. The CDR3 DNA follows: TGTGCCAGCAGCTTGGGACAGATAAACTATGGCTACACCTTC.

J is TRBJ1-1 and V is TRBV5-6; D is ambiguous. The V end was cut by 4 bases, the J end by 1 base, with 11 bases between. The germline V gene encodes CDR1 SGHDT and CDR2 YYEEEE. The CDR3 consists of 14 residues. The chain's CDR3 is CASSTRSANTEAFF. Here the CDR3 DNA reads TGTGCCAGCAGCACGAGGTCAGCGAACACTGAAGCTTTCTTT.